The present entry profiles one T cell receptor beta chain with its context. Antigen: not known. This entry is derived from a study of shared clonotypes between healthy human individuals. Across the study: Per donor, CD8 memory used one plate, CD8 naive used two, CD4 memory used three and CD4 naive used three.

Findings and caveats of the study: Sequencing depth was a factor that was expected to affect clonotype sharing among donors.

It was across several immunoSEQ plates that each subset's genomic DNA was evenly split. Source study methods: Filtering of immunoSEQ junctional sequences could not match full-length read filtering. The assay was immunoSEQ multiplex PCR, and TCRdb's table has in-frame clones only and misses some. Clone size and the V and J calls come from that table; the DNA yielded D and trimming. The sample includes more than 2 million clones, more than 90% of them seen just once. J was trimmed by 5 bases and V by 3 bases; bases with no gene match: 4. From germline, CDR1 is LGHNA and CDR2 YSLEER. The CDR3 has 15 residues.

This TCR was sampled from a young man in good health. The chain employs TRBV4-3 and TRBJ2-1, with TRBD1 identical over 10 bases. The specimen sequenced was naive CD4+ T cells sorted from blood. Subset specified: CD45RA+ positively selected. The DNA for the CDR3 is TGCGCCAGCAGCCACTCGGACAGGGGGAACAATGAGCAGTTCTTC. It encodes CASSHSDRGNNEQFF.